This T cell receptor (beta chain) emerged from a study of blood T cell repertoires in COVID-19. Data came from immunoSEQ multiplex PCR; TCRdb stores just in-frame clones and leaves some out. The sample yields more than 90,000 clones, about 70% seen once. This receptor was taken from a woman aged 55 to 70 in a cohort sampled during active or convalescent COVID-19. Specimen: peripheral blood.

CDR3 sequence reads: CASSADSQFYGYTF. As DNA, the CDR3 is TGTGCCAGCAGCGCGGACAGCCAATTCTATGGCTACACCTTC. The chain has TRBV11-2 and TRBJ1-2; TRBD1 might be the D (6 bases). The CDR3 extends over 14 amino acids. Germline-derived CDR1 and CDR2 are SGHAT and FQNNGV. Trimming took 5 bases from V and 4 from J, leaving 14 bases between them.